Listed here is a single T cell receptor beta chain. The data are from a study of blood T cell repertoires in COVID-19. In the study overall: Sources were T cells, B-cell-depleted T cells, or PBMCs; the material itself was cDNA or gDNA.

In the study's own analysis: The authors estimated nucleated cell counts from reference gene primer amplification. The protocol was immunoSEQ multiplex PCR, while the TCRdb copy is restricted to in-frame clones and leaves out a portion. D and trimming come from the DNA, and the V and J calls and clone size come from that table. The sample carries about 40,000 clones, 80% to 90% recorded once. Germline CDR1 and CDR2: MNHEY and SVGAGI. CDR3 length equals 12 residues. V lost 7 bases and J lost 6; bases outside the gene matches: 1. The sequencing sample was made of peripheral blood. The genes are TRBV6-5 and TRBJ1-4; 8 bases line up with TRBD1. The clonotype comes from a woman in her seventies with acute or convalescent COVID-19. In nucleotides, the CDR3 is TGTGCCAGCAAACAGGGGGATGAAAAACTGTTTTTT. Translated, it gives CASKQGDEKLFF.